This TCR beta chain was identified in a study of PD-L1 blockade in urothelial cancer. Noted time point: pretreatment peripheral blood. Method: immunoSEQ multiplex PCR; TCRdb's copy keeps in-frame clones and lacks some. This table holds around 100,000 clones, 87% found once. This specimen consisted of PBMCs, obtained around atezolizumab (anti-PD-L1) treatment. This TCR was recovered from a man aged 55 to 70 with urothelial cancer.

Here the CDR3 reads CASSRGMREKLFF. The DNA of the CDR3 is TGTGCCAGCAGTAGGGGGATGCGCGAAAAACTGTTTTTT. The J gene is TRBJ1-4, the V gene TRBV7-2, with a tentative D call TRBD1 (6 bases). This CDR3 has 13 residues. Germline CDR1 SGHTA, CDR2 FQGNSA. Trimming took off 6 bases at V and 8 bases at J, with 13 bases between the two ends.